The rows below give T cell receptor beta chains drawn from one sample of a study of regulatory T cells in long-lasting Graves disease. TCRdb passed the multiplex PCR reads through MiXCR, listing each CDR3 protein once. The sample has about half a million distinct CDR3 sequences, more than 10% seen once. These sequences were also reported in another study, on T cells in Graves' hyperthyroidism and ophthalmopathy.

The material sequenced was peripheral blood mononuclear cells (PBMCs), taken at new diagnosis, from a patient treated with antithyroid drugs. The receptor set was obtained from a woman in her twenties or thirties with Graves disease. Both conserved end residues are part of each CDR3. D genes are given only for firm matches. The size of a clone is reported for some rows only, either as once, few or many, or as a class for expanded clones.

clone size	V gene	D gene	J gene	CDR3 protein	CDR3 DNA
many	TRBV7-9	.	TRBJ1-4	CASSPSTGRNEKLFF	TGTGCCAGCAGCCCAAGTACAGGACGAAATGAAAAACTGTTTTTT
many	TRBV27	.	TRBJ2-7	CASSPVRLRDRSYEQYF	TGTGCCAGCAGCCCCGTTCGTCTTCGGGATCGATCCTACGAGCAGTACTTC
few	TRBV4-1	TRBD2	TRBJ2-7	CASSQVLAGVKSYEQYF	TGCGCCAGCAGCCAAGTTCTAGCGGGGGTGAAGAGCTACGAGCAGTACTTC
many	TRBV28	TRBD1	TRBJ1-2	CASSFPQGDGYTF	TGTGCCAGCAGTTTTCCGCAGGGGGATGGCTACACCTTC
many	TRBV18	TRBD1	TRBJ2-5	CASSPTTGDETQYF	TGTGCCAGCTCACCCACTACAGGGGACGAGACCCAGTACTTC
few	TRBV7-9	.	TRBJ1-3	CASSPGSSSGNTIYF	TGTGCCAGCAGCCCGGGGTCAAGCTCTGGAAACACCATATATTTT
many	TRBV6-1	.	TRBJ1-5	CATLPGTLRYSNQPQHF	TGTGCCACCTTACCGGGGACCCTCCGATATAGCAATCAGCCCCAGCATTTT
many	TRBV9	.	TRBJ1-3	CASSAGLKVSGNTIYF	TGTGCCAGCAGCGCTGGGTTGAAGGTGTCGGGAAACACCATATATTTT
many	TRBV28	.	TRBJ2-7	CASSFGAYEQYF	TGTGCCAGCAGTTTCGGGGCGTACGAGCAGTACTTC
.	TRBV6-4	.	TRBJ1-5	CASSESALNQPQHF	TGTGCCAGCAGTGAATCGGCCCTCAATCAGCCCCAGCATTTT
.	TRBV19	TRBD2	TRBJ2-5	CASRDRGLADAGAQYF	TGTGCCAGTAGGGACAGGGGACTAGCGGACGCGGGGGCCCAGTACTTC
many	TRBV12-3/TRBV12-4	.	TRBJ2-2	CASSLTGTGELFF	TGTGCCAGCAGCTTAACCGGAACCGGGGAGCTGTTTTTT
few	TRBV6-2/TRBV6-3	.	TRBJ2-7	CASSYSETSAYEQYF	TGTGCCAGCAGTTACTCGGAGACTAGTGCCTACGAGCAGTACTTC
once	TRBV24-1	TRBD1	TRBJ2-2	CATSDPEGTANTGELFF	TGTGCCACCAGTGATCCCGAGGGGACAGCTAACACCGGGGAGCTGTTTTTT
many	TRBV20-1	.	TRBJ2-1	CSANLPEGVDEQFF	TGCAGTGCTAACTTGCCGGAAGGGGTGGATGAGCAGTTCTTC
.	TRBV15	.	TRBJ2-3	CATSDASSTDTQYF	TGTGCCACCTCAGATGCGTCTAGCACAGATACGCAGTATTTT
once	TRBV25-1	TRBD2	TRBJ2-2	CASSASRASGAITGELFF	TGTGCCAGCAGTGCATCACGGGCTAGCGGGGCTATCACCGGGGAGCTGTTTTTT
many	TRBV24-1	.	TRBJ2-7	CATSGPRAPYEQYF	TGTGCCACCAGTGGCCCGCGGGCCCCCTACGAGCAGTACTTC
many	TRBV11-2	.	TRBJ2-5	CASSLDPASGETQYF	TGTGCCAGCAGCTTAGATCCGGCGAGCGGAGAGACCCAGTACTTC
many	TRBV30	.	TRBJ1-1	CAWRRKFEAFF	TGTGCCTGGAGAAGGAAGTTTGAAGCTTTCTTT
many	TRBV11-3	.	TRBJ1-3	CASSPHPSGNTIYF	TGTGCCAGCAGCCCCCACCCCTCTGGAAACACCATATATTTT
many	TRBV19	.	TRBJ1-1	CASSPAKGSTEAFF	TGTGCCAGTAGTCCTGCGAAGGGGAGCACTGAAGCTTTCTTT
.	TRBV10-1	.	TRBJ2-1	CASSESGPNEQFF	TGCGCCAGCAGTGAGTCGGGCCCCAATGAGCAGTTCTTC
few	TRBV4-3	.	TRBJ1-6	CASSQIGGPLHF	TGCGCCAGCAGCCAAATCGGGGGCCCCCTCCACTTT
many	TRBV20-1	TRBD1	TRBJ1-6	CSATGTVNSPLHF	TGCAGTGCCACCGGGACAGTTAATTCACCCCTCCACTTT
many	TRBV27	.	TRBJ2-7	CASSSLGSYEQYF	TGTGCCAGCAGCTCCCTGGGCTCCTACGAGCAGTACTTC
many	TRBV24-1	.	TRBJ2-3	CATSDLFYRADTQYF	TGTGCCACCAGTGACCTCTTCTACAGGGCAGATACGCAGTATTTT
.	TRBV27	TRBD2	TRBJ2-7	CARSCLGLADYEQYF	TGTGCCCGCAGTTGTCTCGGACTAGCGGATTACGAGCAGTACTTC
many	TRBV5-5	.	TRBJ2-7	CASSFGRYYEQYF	TGTGCCAGCAGCTTTGGACGGTACTACGAGCAGTACTTC
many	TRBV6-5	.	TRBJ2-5	CASSYSRFGVADQETQYF	TGTGCCAGCAGTTACTCGAGGTTTGGAGTAGCGGATCAAGAGACCCAGTACTTC
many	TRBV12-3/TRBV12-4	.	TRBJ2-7	CASSQGLGSRYEQYF	TGTGCCAGCAGCCAGGGACTGGGTTCTAGATACGAGCAGTACTTC
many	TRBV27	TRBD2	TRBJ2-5	CASSPRLAGEWGETQYF	TGTGCCAGCAGTCCCAGACTAGCGGGAGAATGGGGAGAGACCCAGTACTTC
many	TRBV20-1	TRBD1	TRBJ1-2	CSARQGAYGYTF	TGCAGTGCTAGACAGGGGGCCTATGGCTACACCTTC
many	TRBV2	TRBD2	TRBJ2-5	CASIALAAETQYF	TGTGCCAGCATCGCACTAGCGGCAGAGACCCAGTACTTC
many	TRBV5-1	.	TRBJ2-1	CASSLEASGSSYNEQFF	TGCGCCAGCAGCTTGGAGGCCAGCGGAAGCTCCTACAATGAGCAGTTCTTC
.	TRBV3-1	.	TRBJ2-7	CASSQEVLREQYF	TGTGCCAGCAGCCAAGAGGTCCTTCGCGAGCAGTACTTC
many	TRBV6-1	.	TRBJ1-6	CASSERWDGSPLHF	TGTGCCAGCAGTGAACGATGGGATGGCTCACCCCTCCACTTT
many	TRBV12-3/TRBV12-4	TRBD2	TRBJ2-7	CASSFASGSGYEQYF	TGTGCCAGCAGCTTCGCTAGCGGGAGCGGGTACGAGCAGTACTTC
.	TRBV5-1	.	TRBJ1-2	CASSYRAGQLLPYGCTF	TGCGCCAGCAGCTACCGCGCAGGACAGCTTCTCCCCTATGGCTGCACCTTC
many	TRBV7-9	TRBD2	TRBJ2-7	CASSVIAGSTHEQYF	TGTGCCAGCAGCGTTATAGCGGGATCAACCCACGAGCAGTACTTC
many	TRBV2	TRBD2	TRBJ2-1	CASSVISSGRYSYNEQFF	TGTGCCAGCAGTGTTATTAGTAGCGGGAGATACTCCTACAATGAGCAGTTCTTC
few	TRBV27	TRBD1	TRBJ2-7	CASSTMTGGNEQYF	TGTGCCAGCAGTACCATGACAGGGGGTAACGAGCAGTACTTC
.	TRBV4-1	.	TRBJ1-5	CASSQGPGHPNSQPQHF	TGCGCCAGCAGCCAGGGACCGGGACACCCGAACAGCCAGCCCCAGCATTTT
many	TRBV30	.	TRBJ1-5	CAWSSGQVNQPQHF	TGTGCCTGGAGTTCGGGGCAGGTAAATCAGCCCCAGCATTTT
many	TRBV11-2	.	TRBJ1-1	CASSFWGLGMNTEAFF	TGTGCCAGCAGCTTTTGGGGGTTGGGGATGAACACTGAAGCTTTCTTT
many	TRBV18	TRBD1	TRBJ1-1	CASSPPTGQGAEAFF	TGTGCCAGCTCACCACCGACGGGACAGGGCGCTGAAGCTTTCTTT
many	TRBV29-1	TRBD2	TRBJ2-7	CSARLGGRPNEQYF	TGCAGCGCCCGTCTGGGCGGGAGACCGAACGAGCAGTACTTC
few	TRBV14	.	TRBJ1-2	CASSQEYGSGRLNYGYTF	TGTGCCAGCAGCCAAGAATACGGTTCCGGAAGGTTGAACTATGGCTACACCTTC
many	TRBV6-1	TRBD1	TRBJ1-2	CASSGARTGLGYTF	TGTGCCAGCAGTGGGGCGAGGACAGGGCTTGGCTACACCTTC
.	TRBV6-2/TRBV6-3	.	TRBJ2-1	CASSPLVTMKQFF	TGTGCCAGCAGCCCCCTAGTTACAATGAAGCAGTTCTTC
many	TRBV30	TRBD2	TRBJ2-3	CAWSGGLAGADTQYF	TGTGCCTGGAGTGGGGGACTAGCGGGAGCAGATACGCAGTATTTT
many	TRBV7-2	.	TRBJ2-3	CASHRRSSTDTQYF	TGTGCCAGCCATCGACGCTCTAGCACAGATACGCAGTATTTT